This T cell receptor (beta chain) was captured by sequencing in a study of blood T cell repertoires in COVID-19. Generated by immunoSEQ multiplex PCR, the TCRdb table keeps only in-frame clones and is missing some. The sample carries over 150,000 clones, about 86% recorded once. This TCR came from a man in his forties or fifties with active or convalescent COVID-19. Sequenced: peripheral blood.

This CDR3 reads CASSLDGTSGGGDTQYF. In DNA, the CDR3 is TGCGCCAGCAGCTTGGATGGGACTAGCGGGGGTGGAGATACGCAGTATTTT. The V gene is TRBV5-1, the J gene TRBJ2-3; 14 nucleotides line up with TRBD2. V shed 0 bases and J 5 bases; nucleotides not matched to a gene: 5. Germline CDR1 SGHRS, CDR2 YFSETQ. This CDR3 is 17 amino acids long.